The 27 T cell receptor beta chains presented below share a single source sample, sequenced in a study of type 1 regulatory T cells. MiXCR, applied by TCRdb to the reads, yields one record per CDR3 protein. The sample records about 65,000 distinct CDR3 sequences, more than 45% being singletons. Their recognized antigens are unknown. The sequencing input was cultured non-Tr1 T cells, either the whole culture or a sorted T cell fraction (not recorded which). The receptors originated from a human donor in good health.

This clonotype has only a few counts. The genes are TRBV5-1 and TRBJ2-5, with D perhaps matching TRBD2 (5 bases). The germline V gene encodes CDR1 SGHRS and CDR2 YFSETQ. The V and J ends lost 4 bases and 4 bases respectively, with 14 bases between them. This CDR3 region has 14 residues. The CDR3 spells CASSDGLAVETQYF. DNA of the CDR3: TGCGCCAGCAGCGATGGACTCGCAGTAGAGACCCAGTACTTC.

CDR3 protein: CASRLAAGGQETQYF. As DNA, the CDR3 is TGTGCAAGTCGCTTAGCGGCGGGGGGCCAAGAGACCCAGTACTTC. V gene TRBV12-2 combines with J gene TRBJ2-5; the listed D gene, TRBD1, was not tested against the DNA. TRBV12-2 is reported as a pseudogene. The CDR3 loop spans 15 amino acids.

The chain uses TRBV27 and TRBJ1-2; D remains ambiguous. The V gene's germline CDR1 is MNHEY and CDR2 SMNVEV (reference sequence). V lost 6 bases, J lost 0 bases, and 11 bases lay in between. The CDR3 totals 14 residues. As DNA, the CDR3 is TGTGCCAGCAGCCGGACGGGGACTAACTATGGCTACACCTTC. Translated: CASSRTGTNYGYTF.

Details on this clonotype: Germline is not matched at one junction end, which may reflect a read error. V is TRBV5-1 and J is TRBJ2-6; D uncertain. CDR1 is SGHRS and CDR2 is YFSETQ in the germline V gene. CDR3 size: 17 residues. CDR3 nucleotide sequence: TGCACCAGCAGCTTGCTAGGTCTCGACTCTGGGGCCAACGTCCTGACTTTC. Protein product: CTSSLLGLDSGANVLTF.

In this sample, this clonotype turned up once. The gene calls are TRBV14 and TRBJ1-2; D is ambiguous. The CDR3 contains 15 residues. Looked up from germline, CDR1 is SGHDN and CDR2 is FVKESK. The V gene lost 1 base and the J gene lost 7 bases, with 16 bases spanning the gap. The CDR3 DNA sequence: TGTGCCAGCAGCCAAGGCGGCATCGGGAGAGGTGGCTACACCTTC. It translates to CASSQGGIGRGGYTF.

This clonotype came up a few times. The V gene is TRBV30, the J gene TRBJ1-1; 8 bases align to TRBD1. The CDR3 spans 13 residues. J lost 5 bases, V lost 1 base, and 3 bases had no gene match. Germline V gene sequence: CDR1 GTSNPN, CDR2 SVGIG (reference sequence). The CDR3 region has the DNA TGTGCCTGGAGTGGACAGGGGATGACTGAAGCTTTCTTT. Translated: CAWSGQGMTEAFF.

The chain joins TRBV4-1 to TRBJ1-4; D is uncertain. The CDR3 extends over 15 amino acids. The germline V gene has CDR1 MGHRA and CDR2 YSYEKL. V was shortened by 1 base and J by 4 bases, with 10 bases between the two germline ends. Written as DNA, the CDR3 is TGCGCCAGCAGCCAAGCCGACTGGGGTAATGAAAAACTGTTTTTT. Amino acids: CASSQADWGNEKLFF.

The chain employs TRBV2 and TRBJ2-5; D remains unclear. The CDR3 length is 15 residues. The V gene lost 2 bases and the J gene lost 5 bases, with 15 bases spanning the gap. CDR1 and CDR2 from the germline V gene are SNHLY and FYNNEI. CDR3 amino acids: CASSESGPAPETQYF. The CDR3 DNA follows: TGTGCCAGCAGTGAATCCGGGCCAGCGCCTGAGACCCAGTACTTC.

V usage is TRBV5-1 and J usage is TRBJ2-3; perhaps TRBD1 as D (5 bases). Deletions cut 2 bases from V and 5 bases from J, with 12 bases between. This CDR3 has 14 amino acids. Germline CDR1 is SGHRS and CDR2 is YFSETQ. CDR3 amino acids: CASSFLGDLDTQYF. In nucleotides, the CDR3 is TGCGCCAGCAGCTTTTTAGGGGATTTAGATACGCAGTATTTT.

This clonotype occurred a few times. The chain joins TRBV18 to TRBJ2-3; TRBD2 matches 9 bases. This CDR3 is 15 amino acids long. Germline loops: CDR1 KGHSH, CDR2 LQKENI. J lost 6 bases, V lost 2 bases, and 6 bases had no gene match. The CDR3 nucleotides read TGTGCCAGCTCACCAGGCGGGGGGGCTATGGATACGCAGTATTTT. Translation gives CASSPGGGAMDTQYF.

In its sample, this clonotype was seen once. The rearrangement uses TRBV12-3 or TRBV12-4 and TRBJ2-7; 7 bases match TRBD1. CDR3 length: 17 amino acids. The trim removed 6 bases at V and 4 bases at J, leaving 18 bases unmatched. The CDR3 region is CASSTLGGASSIYEQYF. CDR3 DNA sequence: TGTGCCAGCAGCACCCTAGGGGGCGCAAGTTCAATTTACGAGCAGTACTTC.

The chain is built from TRBV30 and TRBJ1-4; no reliable D call. The CDR3 length is 14 residues. Deletions cut 0 bases from V and 7 bases from J, with 12 bases between. Germline V CDR1 and CDR2: GTSNPN, SVGIG (reference sequence). The CDR3 protein is CAWSVRRISEKLFF. The CDR3 DNA is TGTGCCTGGAGTGTACGTAGGATCAGTGAAAAACTGTTTTTT.

This clonotype has just one count. The chain combines TRBV6-1 with TRBJ1-6; 8 positions match TRBD1. Germline V gene lookup returns CDR1 MNHNS and CDR2 SASEGT. The CDR3 contains 17 residues. J lost 1 base, V lost 5 bases, and 7 bases had no gene match. CDR3 coding DNA: TGTGCCAGCAGTCCATACAGGGGGGTATCCTATAATTCACCCCTCCACTTT. Translation gives CASSPYRGVSYNSPLHF.

The chain is built from TRBV4-3 and TRBJ2-7, with D perhaps being TRBD1 or TRBD2 (5 bases each). This CDR3 is built from 13 residues. Looked up from germline, CDR1 is LGHNA and CDR2 is YSLEER. Trimming pared 4 bases from V and 1 base from J, leaving 8 bases between. CDR3 sequence reads: CASSRDLSYEQYF. DNA of the CDR3: TGCGCCAGCAGCCGGGACCTATCCTACGAGCAGTACTTC.

Here the CDR3 reads CASSSLAGGRSDTQYF. Here the CDR3 DNA reads TGTGCCAGCAGCTCACTAGCGGGGGGGCGGTCGGATACGCAGTATTTT. The chain links TRBV13 to TRBJ2-3; 13 nucleotides line up with TRBD2. The germline gives CDR1 PRHDT, CDR2 FYEKMQ (reference sequence). CDR3 length: 16 amino acids. The junction had 7 bases not matched to a gene; V was cut back by 4 bases and J by 6 bases.

This clonotype was seen repeatedly, ten times or more. The rearrangement links TRBV27 to TRBJ2-7; TRBD1 aligns across 10 bases. The V gene's germline CDR1 is MNHEY and CDR2 SMNVEV (reference sequence). The V gene end was trimmed by 5 bases and the J gene end by 6 bases; junction bases not matched to a gene: 1. The length of the CDR3 is 12 residues. DNA for the CDR3: TGTGCCAGCAGTGACAGGGGGCGCGAGCAGTACTTC. Protein sequence: CASSDRGREQYF.

On this clonotype itself: At one end the junction does not follow the germline gene, possibly because of a read error. J is TRBJ2-6 and V is TRBV14; maybe TRBD2 (5 bases). CDR3 length: 16 residues. Germline V gene sequence: CDR1 SGHDN, CDR2 FVKESK. CDR3 bases: TGTGCCAGCAGCAAAGATCGGGGAAGTGGGGCCAACGTCCTGACTTTC. Amino acid sequence: CASSKDRGSGANVLTF.

This clonotype was counted between two and nine times. The chain links TRBV4-1 to TRBJ1-2; 9 bases match TRBD1. Germline assignment: CDR1 MGHRA and CDR2 YSYEKL. The CDR3 length is 16 residues. V shed 1 base and J 4 bases; nucleotides not matched to a gene: 7. The CDR3 coding sequence is TGCGCCAGCAGCCAAGCTTCCGGGACAGGGATCTATGGCTACACCTTC. As protein: CASSQASGTGIYGYTF.

The V gene is TRBV28, the J gene TRBJ2-5; D is uncertain. V lost 2 bases and J lost 4, with 8 bases in between. Germline CDR1 MDHEN, CDR2 SYDVKM. CDR3 length equals 13 residues. CDR3 sequence (DNA): TGTGCCAGCAGTTTACGGGTCCCAGAGACCCAGTACTTC. It specifies CASSLRVPETQYF.

This clonotype was counted between two and nine times. This sequence joins TRBV28 and TRBJ1-2; possible D gene TRBD1, 6 bases. The CDR3 loop spans 13 amino acids. V shed 1 base and J shed 7 bases, with 10 bases lying between them. The germline gives CDR1 MDHEN, CDR2 SYDVKM. The CDR3 loop reads CASSLLGGGGYTF. The CDR3 DNA reads as TGTGCCAGCAGTTTATTGGGGGGCGGTGGCTACACCTTC.

V is TRBV20-1 and J is TRBJ2-3, with D perhaps TRBD1 or TRBD2 (6 bases each). Trimming removed 0 bases at V and 0 bases at J, with 10 bases between. Looked up from germline, CDR1 is DFQATT and CDR2 is SNEGSKA (reference sequence). The CDR3 contains 15 residues. CDR3 bases: TGCAGTGCTAGAGATGGAGGGGGAAGCACAGATACGCAGTATTTT. Protein sequence: CSARDGGGSTDTQYF.

This clonotype turned up a few times. V gene TRBV12-3 or TRBV12-4 combines with J gene TRBJ2-3, with 7 bases aligning to TRBD1. With V trimmed by 3 bases and J by 3 bases, 6 bases remained unmatched. CDR3 length equals 15 residues. This chain's CDR3 is CASSFGTGATDTQYF. DNA for the CDR3: TGTGCCAGCAGTTTCGGAACAGGGGCGACAGATACGCAGTATTTT.

This CDR3 is CASSTLTGGDTEAFF. The CDR3 region has the DNA TGTGCCAGCAGTACTCTCACAGGGGGGGACACTGAAGCTTTCTTT. The V and J genes are TRBV6-5 and TRBJ1-1; TRBD1 agrees at 8 bases. The CDR3 is 15 amino acids. Germline CDR1 reads MNHEY; CDR2 reads SVGAGI. Trimming at V came to 5 bases and at J to 3 bases, leaving 8 bases not matched to a gene.

This clonotype was observed a few times. The chain combines TRBV12-3 or TRBV12-4 with TRBJ2-3; 10 nucleotides align to TRBD2. The CDR3 is 18 amino acids. V trimming: 3 bases; J trimming: 4 bases; junction bases outside the gene matches: 13. Here the CDR3 DNA reads TGTGCCAGCAGTTTGGGGTCGCGAGCGGGGGGGATCGCAGATACGCAGTATTTT. Its protein product is CASSLGSRAGGIADTQYF.

The chain's CDR3 is CASSTSWTGGSGYTF. CDR3 nucleotide sequence: TGTGCCAGTAGTACCTCCTGGACAGGGGGGTCTGGCTACACCTTC. The chain joins TRBV19 to TRBJ1-2; 10 positions match TRBD1. Germline CDR1 and CDR2: LNHDA and SQIVND (reference sequence). V trimming: 4 bases; J trimming: 7 bases; junction bases outside the gene matches: 9. The CDR3 extends over 15 amino acids.

A few counts support this clonotype. V usage is TRBV20-1 and J usage is TRBJ1-5; D remains unclear. Germline CDR1 and CDR2: DFQATT and SNEGSKA (reference sequence). The CDR3 has 17 amino acids. The V and J ends lost 0 bases and 4 bases respectively, with 19 bases between them. CDR3 in DNA: TGCAGTGCTAGAGACCGCAGCAGGTCAGGAGGGAATCAGCCCCAGCATTTT. This translates into CSARDRSRSGGNQPQHF.

This clonotype has just a few counts. The chain links TRBV6-6 to TRBJ2-2; no firm D call. Germline CDR1 is MNHNY and CDR2 is SVGAGI (reference sequence). V was pared by 4 bases and J by 10 bases, with 10 bases between. CDR3 length: 12 residues. The CDR3 DNA follows: TGTGCCAGCAGTTTCTGGTCGTCGGAGCTGTTTTTT. This codes for CASSFWSSELFF.